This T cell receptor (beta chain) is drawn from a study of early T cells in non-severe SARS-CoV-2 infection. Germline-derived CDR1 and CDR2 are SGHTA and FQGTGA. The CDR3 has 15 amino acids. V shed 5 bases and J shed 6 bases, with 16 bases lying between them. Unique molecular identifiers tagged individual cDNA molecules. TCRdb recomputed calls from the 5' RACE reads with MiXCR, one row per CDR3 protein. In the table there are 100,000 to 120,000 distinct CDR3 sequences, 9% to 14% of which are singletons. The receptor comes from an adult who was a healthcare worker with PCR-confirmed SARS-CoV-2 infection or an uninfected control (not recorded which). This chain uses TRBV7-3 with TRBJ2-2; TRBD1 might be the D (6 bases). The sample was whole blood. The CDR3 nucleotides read TGTGCCAGCAGCCTTAAAACAGGGTCATCCGGGGAGCTGTTTTTT. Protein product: CASSLKTGSSGELFF.